A selection of T cell receptor beta chains follows, all from one sample in a study of blood T cell repertoires in COVID-19. Here immunoSEQ multiplex PCR was the method, and the copy in TCRdb shows in-frame clones only, minus some. The table records hundreds of thousands of clones, about 85% of them present only once. Material for sequencing was peripheral blood. These TCRs come from a man aged 18 to 30 with active or convalescent COVID-19. The CDR3 runs from the conserved cysteine through the conserved F or W. The order of the fields is D gene, clone size, J gene, V gene, CDR3 protein, CDR3 DNA. A D gene is named only where the DNA matches it firmly. Size is omitted from some rows. Given values are once, few, many or a class for expanded clones.

d_gene: NA
abundance: NA
j_gene: TRBJ1-3
v_gene: TRBV30
CDR3aa: CAWSVRRSTGNTIYF
CDR3nt: TGTGCCTGGAGTGTGCGAAGATCCACTGGAAACACCATATATTTT

d_gene: TRBD2
abundance: NA
j_gene: TRBJ2-1
v_gene: TRBV5-4
CDR3aa: CASSLSGLAGTSEQFF
CDR3nt: TGTGCCAGCAGCTTGTCGGGACTAGCGGGAACGAGTGAGCAGTTCTTC

d_gene: NA
abundance: NA
j_gene: TRBJ2-7
v_gene: TRBV11-2
CDR3aa: CASSLVQVGGYEQYF
CDR3nt: TGTGCCAGCAGCTTAGTACAGGTGGGGGGCTACGAGCAGTACTTC

d_gene: NA
abundance: NA
j_gene: TRBJ1-2
v_gene: TRBV5-6
CDR3aa: CASSLSPYYGYTF
CDR3nt: TGTGCCAGCAGCTTGAGCCCTTACTATGGCTACACCTTC

d_gene: NA
abundance: NA
j_gene: TRBJ2-1
v_gene: TRBV20-1
CDR3aa: CSGHQGEQFF
CDR3nt: TGCAGTGGACACCAGGGTGAGCAGTTCTTC

d_gene: NA
abundance: NA
j_gene: TRBJ1-5
v_gene: TRBV19
CDR3aa: CASSMVGSGGGVQHF
CDR3nt: TGTGCCAGTAGTATGGTCGGTAGTGGGGGGGGCGTCCAGCATTTT

d_gene: NA
abundance: NA
j_gene: TRBJ1-1
v_gene: TRBV5-1
CDR3aa: CASSLAPGLMNTEAFF
CDR3nt: TGCGCCAGCAGCTTGGCCCCGGGACTCATGAACACTGAAGCTTTCTTT

d_gene: NA
abundance: NA
j_gene: TRBJ1-1
v_gene: TRBV28
CDR3aa: CASSWGVTEAFF
CDR3nt: TGTGCCAGCAGCTGGGGGGTCACTGAAGCTTTCTTT

d_gene: NA
abundance: NA
j_gene: TRBJ2-7
v_gene: TRBV6-2/TRBV6-3
CDR3aa: CASSVPRIHYEQYF
CDR3nt: TGTGCCAGCAGTGTACCTAGGATCCACTACGAGCAGTACTTC

d_gene: NA
abundance: NA
j_gene: TRBJ1-2
v_gene: TRBV19
CDR3aa: CATLSGQQTYGYTF
CDR3nt: TGTGCCACTCTGTCTGGGCAACAGACCTATGGCTACACCTTC

d_gene: NA
abundance: NA
j_gene: TRBJ2-5
v_gene: TRBV3-1/TRBV3-2
CDR3aa: CARWGRYQETQYF
CDR3nt: TGTGCCAGATGGGGCCGCTACCAAGAGACCCAGTACTTC

d_gene: TRBD2
abundance: NA
j_gene: TRBJ2-7
v_gene: TRBV3-1/TRBV3-2
CDR3aa: CASSQASGRGYEQYF
CDR3nt: TGTGCCAGCAGCCAAGCTAGCGGGAGGGGCTACGAGCAGTACTTC

d_gene: TRBD1
abundance: few
j_gene: TRBJ2-1
v_gene: TRBV29-1
CDR3aa: CSPDRGQFF
CDR3nt: TGCAGCCCGGACAGGGGGCAGTTCTTC

d_gene: NA
abundance: NA
j_gene: TRBJ1-1
v_gene: TRBV5-1
CDR3aa: CASSLSGGSRTEAFF
CDR3nt: TGCGCCAGCAGCTTGTCTGGGGGCAGTCGGACTGAAGCTTTCTTT

d_gene: TRBD1
abundance: NA
j_gene: TRBJ1-3
v_gene: TRBV23-1
CDR3aa: CASSQGWDRGPGNTIYF
CDR3nt: TGCGCCAGCAGTCAAGGGTGGGACAGGGGGCCTGGAAACACCATATATTTT

d_gene: NA
abundance: NA
j_gene: TRBJ2-7
v_gene: TRBV18
CDR3aa: CASSHSWTAYEQYF
CDR3nt: TGTGCCAGCTCCCATTCTTGGACAGCCTACGAGCAGTACTTC

d_gene: NA
abundance: NA
j_gene: TRBJ2-7
v_gene: TRBV6-4
CDR3aa: CASSQRTTYEQYF
CDR3nt: TGTGCCAGCAGCCAACGGACTACCTACGAGCAGTACTTC

d_gene: TRBD1
abundance: NA
j_gene: TRBJ1-3
v_gene: TRBV6-5
CDR3aa: CASSRTGVSGNTIYF
CDR3nt: TGTGCCAGCAGTCGGACAGGGGTCTCTGGAAACACCATATATTTT

d_gene: TRBD1
abundance: NA
j_gene: TRBJ1-5
v_gene: TRBV19
CDR3aa: CASSTAVDRGQAQPQHF
CDR3nt: TGTGCCAGTAGCACTGCTGTCGACAGGGGACAGGCTCAGCCCCAGCATTTT

d_gene: TRBD1
abundance: NA
j_gene: TRBJ2-5
v_gene: TRBV28
CDR3aa: CASSLSRGQETQYF
CDR3nt: TGTGCCAGCAGTTTATCTAGGGGGCAGGAGACCCAGTACTTC

d_gene: NA
abundance: few
j_gene: TRBJ2-7
v_gene: TRBV2
CDR3aa: CASSGSPPLIHF
CDR3nt: TGTGCCAGCAGTGGAAGCCCCCCATTAATCCACTTC

d_gene: NA
abundance: NA
j_gene: TRBJ2-1
v_gene: TRBV27
CDR3aa: CASGLLGTQGHEQFF
CDR3nt: TGTGCCAGCGGGCTACTCGGGACACAAGGACACGAGCAGTTCTTC

d_gene: NA
abundance: NA
j_gene: TRBJ2-1
v_gene: TRBV28
CDR3aa: CASKWVSGSGGEQFF
CDR3nt: TGTGCCAGCAAGTGGGTCTCTGGGAGTGGCGGTGAGCAGTTCTTC

d_gene: TRBD1
abundance: NA
j_gene: TRBJ1-5
v_gene: TRBV2
CDR3aa: CASRPRQGAGQPQHF
CDR3nt: TGTGCCAGCAGACCCAGACAGGGGGCCGGTCAGCCCCAGCATTTT

d_gene: TRBD1
abundance: NA
j_gene: TRBJ1-1
v_gene: TRBV9
CDR3aa: CASSVLGQGLNTEAFF
CDR3nt: TGTGCCAGCAGCGTATTGGGACAGGGACTGAACACTGAAGCTTTCTTT

d_gene: NA
abundance: NA
j_gene: TRBJ2-1
v_gene: TRBV23-1
CDR3aa: CASSQKDSVGNEQFF
CDR3nt: TGCGCCAGCAGTCAAAAGGACAGCGTGGGGAATGAGCAGTTCTTC

d_gene: NA
abundance: once
j_gene: TRBJ1-1
v_gene: TRBV7-2
CDR3aa: CASSGGSGRTEAFF
CDR3nt: TGTGCCAGCAGCGGCGGTAGTGGTCGCACTGAAGCTTTCTTT

d_gene: TRBD1
abundance: NA
j_gene: TRBJ2-5
v_gene: TRBV5-1
CDR3aa: CASSFTGEETQYF
CDR3nt: TGCGCCAGCAGCTTCACAGGGGAAGAGACCCAGTACTTC

d_gene: TRBD1
abundance: NA
j_gene: TRBJ2-7
v_gene: TRBV6-5
CDR3aa: CASSYSSGQTSYEQYF
CDR3nt: TGTGCCAGCAGTTACTCCTCGGGACAGACCTCCTACGAGCAGTACTTC

d_gene: NA
abundance: NA
j_gene: TRBJ1-1
v_gene: TRBV11-1
CDR3aa: CASTIAMNTEAFF
CDR3nt: TGTGCCAGCACCATAGCTATGAACACTGAAGCTTTCTTT

d_gene: NA
abundance: NA
j_gene: TRBJ2-7
v_gene: TRBV10-3
CDR3aa: CAISESRIEQYF
CDR3nt: TGTGCCATCAGTGAGTCGCGCATCGAACAGTACTTC

d_gene: TRBD1
abundance: few
j_gene: TRBJ2-7
v_gene: TRBV4-3
CDR3aa: CASSQAGTGSYEQYF
CDR3nt: TGCGCCAGCAGCCAAGCCGGGACAGGTTCCTACGAGCAGTACTTC

d_gene: NA
abundance: NA
j_gene: TRBJ2-7
v_gene: TRBV5-1
CDR3aa: CASSLEGQAYEQYF
CDR3nt: TGCGCCAGCAGCTTGGAGGGGCAAGCCTACGAGCAGTACTTC

d_gene: NA
abundance: NA
j_gene: TRBJ1-1
v_gene: TRBV28
CDR3aa: CASSLIRPGYTEAFF
CDR3nt: TGTGCCAGCAGTTTAATTAGGCCAGGGTACACTGAAGCTTTCTTT

d_gene: TRBD2
abundance: NA
j_gene: TRBJ2-2
v_gene: TRBV13
CDR3aa: CASSPPLAGGGTGELFF
CDR3nt: TGTGCCAGCAGCCCGCCACTAGCGGGCGGCGGGACCGGGGAGCTGTTTTTT

d_gene: NA
abundance: NA
j_gene: TRBJ1-1
v_gene: TRBV30
CDR3aa: CASQDQRGAFF
CDR3nt: TGTGCCTCCCAGGATCAAAGGGGAGCTTTCTTT

d_gene: TRBD1
abundance: NA
j_gene: TRBJ2-7
v_gene: TRBV7-6
CDR3aa: CASSLGQGAWYEQYF
CDR3nt: TGTGCCAGCAGCTTAGGACAGGGGGCTTGGTACGAGCAGTACTTC

d_gene: NA
abundance: NA
j_gene: TRBJ2-3
v_gene: TRBV4-1
CDR3aa: CASSPRQNTDTQYF
CDR3nt: TGCGCCAGCAGCCCACGACAGAACACAGATACGCAGTATTTT

d_gene: TRBD1
abundance: NA
j_gene: TRBJ1-2
v_gene: TRBV7-9
CDR3aa: CASSPGTAYGYTF
CDR3nt: TGTGCCAGCAGTCCCGGGACAGCGTATGGCTACACCTTC

d_gene: TRBD1
abundance: NA
j_gene: TRBJ1-4
v_gene: TRBV19
CDR3aa: CASRSRGQLFF
CDR3nt: TGTGCCAGTAGATCTAGGGGGCAACTGTTTTTT

d_gene: NA
abundance: NA
j_gene: TRBJ2-7
v_gene: TRBV9
CDR3aa: CASSADGAYEQYF
CDR3nt: TGTGCCAGCAGCGCGGACGGGGCCTACGAGCAGTACTTC

d_gene: TRBD1
abundance: few
j_gene: TRBJ1-1
v_gene: TRBV27
CDR3aa: CASSLQTGFGIEAFF
CDR3nt: TGTGCCAGCAGTCTCCAGACAGGGTTTGGAATTGAAGCTTTCTTT

d_gene: TRBD2
abundance: NA
j_gene: TRBJ2-5
v_gene: TRBV29-1
CDR3aa: CSVEDAGGRAAETQYF
CDR3nt: TGCAGCGTTGAAGATGCTGGCGGGAGGGCCGCAGAGACCCAGTACTTC

d_gene: NA
abundance: NA
j_gene: TRBJ1-1
v_gene: TRBV7-3
CDR3aa: CASSSNWHTEAFF
CDR3nt: TGTGCCAGCAGCTCCAATTGGCACACTGAAGCTTTCTTT

d_gene: TRBD2
abundance: NA
j_gene: TRBJ2-1
v_gene: TRBV19
CDR3aa: CASSSTSVFWVGEQFF
CDR3nt: TGTGCCAGTAGTTCGACTAGCGTCTTTTGGGTGGGGGAGCAGTTCTTC

d_gene: NA
abundance: NA
j_gene: TRBJ1-6
v_gene: TRBV5-5
CDR3aa: CASSPWVTRDSPLHF
CDR3nt: TGTGCCAGCAGCCCCTGGGTGACGCGGGATTCACCCCTCCACTTT

d_gene: TRBD1
abundance: once
j_gene: TRBJ1-1
v_gene: TRBV29-1
CDR3aa: CSVGTGGSTEAFF
CDR3nt: TGCAGCGTTGGGACAGGGGGCTCCACTGAAGCTTTCTTT

d_gene: NA
abundance: few
j_gene: TRBJ1-6
v_gene: TRBV4-3
CDR3aa: CASSQSSYNSPLHF
CDR3nt: TGCGCCAGCAGCCAGAGCTCCTATAATTCACCCCTCCACTTT

d_gene: NA
abundance: few
j_gene: TRBJ1-4
v_gene: TRBV28
CDR3aa: CASSLPGTNEKLFF
CDR3nt: TGTGCCAGCAGTTTACCAGGGACTAATGAAAAACTGTTTTTT

d_gene: TRBD2
abundance: NA
j_gene: TRBJ2-1
v_gene: TRBV19
CDR3aa: CASSIGSGAGGVNEQFF
CDR3nt: TGTGCCAGTAGTATAGGGTCGGGAGCGGGAGGCGTCAATGAGCAGTTCTTC

d_gene: NA
abundance: NA
j_gene: TRBJ1-1
v_gene: TRBV25-1
CDR3aa: CASSESGENTEAFF
CDR3nt: TGTGCCAGCAGTGAATCAGGGGAGAACACTGAAGCTTTCTTT

d_gene: TRBD2
abundance: NA
j_gene: TRBJ2-5
v_gene: TRBV18
CDR3aa: CASSPNGLAGETQYF
CDR3nt: TGTGCCAGCTCACCTAATGGACTAGCTGGCGAGACCCAGTACTTC

d_gene: TRBD2
abundance: NA
j_gene: TRBJ2-7
v_gene: TRBV6-1
CDR3aa: CASSETGLAVEQYF
CDR3nt: TGTGCCAGCAGTGAAACGGGACTAGCGGTAGAGCAGTACTTC

d_gene: NA
abundance: NA
j_gene: TRBJ1-2
v_gene: TRBV12-3/TRBV12-4
CDR3aa: CASSRTDDYGYTF
CDR3nt: TGTGCCAGCAGTCGAACAGACGACTATGGCTACACCTTC

d_gene: TRBD1
abundance: NA
j_gene: TRBJ1-5
v_gene: TRBV28
CDR3aa: CASLGFGQGNQPQHF
CDR3nt: TGTGCCAGTCTAGGTTTTGGACAGGGGAATCAGCCCCAGCATTTT

d_gene: NA
abundance: NA
j_gene: TRBJ2-5
v_gene: TRBV9
CDR3aa: CASSSPTQETQYF
CDR3nt: TGTGCCAGCAGCTCCCCAACTCAAGAGACCCAGTACTTC

d_gene: TRBD1
abundance: NA
j_gene: TRBJ1-5
v_gene: TRBV28
CDR3aa: CASSLPGTGSNQPQHF
CDR3nt: TGTGCCAGCAGTCTTCCCGGGACAGGGTCGAATCAGCCCCAGCATTTT